One TCR beta chain is described in this entry. Its specificity is unknown. The sample comes from a study of T cell responses to AZD1222 COVID-19 vaccine. Overall study findings and caveats: Spike-specific TCR depth and breadth grew after two AZD1222 doses. Donors, mostly white British, included more females; clonal diversity was possibly underestimated. Per reports, nearly half of all spike-specific TCRs target regions that are unmutated in variants.

Here immunoSEQ multiplex PCR was the method, and the copy in TCRdb shows in-frame clones only, minus some. The table includes about 150,000 clones, roughly 90% detected once. The analysis combined second doses at about 4 or about 12 weeks. Germline values: CDR1 MDHEN, CDR2 SYDVKM. This CDR3 contains 16 residues. The ends were cut back, 7 bases at V and 7 bases at J, with 25 bases in the middle. The sequence was collected from an adult who received the AZD1222 COVID-19 vaccine. The input for sequencing was peripheral blood, taken 28 days after the second AZD1222 dose. The V and J genes are TRBV28 and TRBJ1-2, with a possible D match to TRBD1 (5 bases). This chain's CDR3 is CASNTGLEGLLSGYTF. The CDR3, as DNA: TGTGCCAGCAACACGGGGTTGGAGGGGTTGTTGAGTGGCTACACCTTC.